This T cell receptor beta chain was documented in a study of blood T cell repertoires in COVID-19. With 0 bases clipped from V and 8 bases from J, the junction kept 15 bases outside the gene matches. This CDR3 has 20 amino acids. In germline, CDR1 is LNHNV, CDR2 YYDKDF (reference sequence). In the authors' methods: Nucleated cell counts were estimated from reference gene primer amplification. The assay was immunoSEQ multiplex PCR, and TCRdb's table has in-frame clones only and misses some. The V and J calls and clone size come from that table; D and trimming were worked out from the DNA. The sample has around 200,000 clones, around 89% seen once.

Sequencing used peripheral blood. The sequence was collected from a man aged 50 or older with acute or convalescent COVID-19. This chain connects TRBV15 to TRBJ2-1; the match to TRBD2 covers 14 bases. The CDR3 is CATSRDRGGRLAGGPDEQFF. The CDR3 DNA reads as TGTGCCACCAGCAGAGATCGCGGCGGCAGACTAGCGGGAGGGCCCGATGAGCAGTTCTTC.